This paragraph reports one TCR beta chain. Its antigen has not been determined. The junction and the germline gene differ at one end; a read error may be behind it. None of the patients had been given any treatment before thyroid surgery. The study retrospectively analysed patient clinical samples collected from the early 2010s to the late 2010s using T-cell receptor beta sequencing. The data belong to a study of metastatic and nonmetastatic thyroid tumors (dated by TCRdb to between 2020 and 2021). Turning to the overall study: The researchers compared repertoires between peripheral blood samples and tumor or nodule tissue samples from patients with malignant or benign thyroid disease. What the research found in general, with its limitations: In both blood and tumor samples, malignant tumors were reported to have significantly higher TCR beta diversity than benign nodules.

From the germline V gene (reference sequence), CDR1 is DFQATT and CDR2 is SNEGSKA. From the cysteine up to the phenylalanine, the CDR3 has a length of 13 residues. Left in the record is the CDR3 DNA by itself, 39 bases read in frame from the first base. Receptor libraries were prepared by PCR. Sequencer: Illumina HiSeq 4000. High-throughput sequencing was used to profile the CDR3 region of the TCR beta-chain in every patient. Per the authors' processing: The researchers built a classifier to tell apart papillary thyroid cancer patients with distant metastasis, based on CDR3 differences among clinicopathological groups. The Shannon index was used to assess repertoire diversity, and the Morisita-Horn index was used to assess tumor-blood repertoire similarity. TCRdb cleaned the public reads at Q25 with fastp, built clones with MiXCR and kept in-frame beta chains. In this record, the V and J calls reflect TCRdb's handling and not the investigators' own analysis. Within this sample are about 93,000 clones, with about 13% of them counted one time only. The ten largest clones capture roughly 10% of the sample.

The rearranged segments are TRBV20-1 and TRBJ2-5; the D gene is perhaps TRBD2, from 5 matching bases. Input material: blood. The TCR sequence derives from a female donor with papillary thyroid cancer or a benign thyroid nodule (not recorded which). Some clones in this sample may be carry-over from other donors' samples. The bases are TGCGGTGCCGCTGCTTCGGGACAAGAGACCCAGTACTTC. Its protein reads: CGAAASGQETQYF.